These T cell receptor beta chains were read from a single sample in a study of T cell responses to AZD1222 COVID-19 vaccine. Sequenced by immunoSEQ multiplex PCR; TCRdb stores in-frame clones only, minus some. The data show some 91,000 clones, 89% seen once. The specimen comprised peripheral blood, sampled on day 0 of AZD1222 vaccination. These TCRs come from an adult in good health. CDR3s include the opening cysteine and the closing phenylalanine or tryptophan. A D gene is named only where the DNA matches it firmly. Expanded clones are given a class, and other clones once, few, many or no size at all.

TRBV6-2/TRBV6-3	-	TRBJ1-5	-	TGTGCCAGCAGTTACGGGCAGATTAGCAATCAGCCCCAGCATTTT	CASSYGQISNQPQHF
TRBV7-2	-	TRBJ1-2	-	TGTGCCAGCAGCTCCCTCCCTTCGAGCTACACCTTC	CASSSLPSSYTF
TRBV5-8	-	TRBJ1-5	-	TGTGCCAGCAGCTTATCGAGGGTAAGCCAGCCCCAGCATTTT	CASSLSRVSQPQHF
TRBV6-5	TRBD1	TRBJ1-1	-	TGTGCCAGCAGAGGAGGACAGGTCGGAAACACTGAAGCTTTCTTT	CASRGGQVGNTEAFF
TRBV6-5	-	TRBJ1-2	-	TGTGCCAGCAGTTCCGGGGGGTACTATGGCTACACCTTC	CASSSGGYYGYTF
TRBV5-6	-	TRBJ2-7	-	TGTGCCAGCAGCTTGTGGGCAGGGACTTTCAACGAGCAGTACTTC	CASSLWAGTFNEQYF
TRBV6-1	-	TRBJ2-5	-	TGTGCCAGCAGTGAAGGGCGTTGGGAGACCCAGTACTTC	CASSEGRWETQYF
TRBV4-2	TRBD2	TRBJ2-5	few	TGTGCCAGCAGCCAAGAAGCGGGGGGGCCAGAGACCCAGTACTTC	CASSQEAGGPETQYF
TRBV11-2	-	TRBJ1-1	-	TGTGCCAGCAGCTTATGGTTATATCGCGGGGATTGGAACACTGAAGCTTTCTTT	CASSLWLYRGDWNTEAFF
TRBV9	-	TRBJ1-1	-	TGTGCCAGCAGCGTAGCTCGGGTCGGTGAAGCTTTCTTT	CASSVARVGEAFF
TRBV6-6	-	TRBJ1-1	-	TGTGCCAGCAGTTACTATCTGGTGTTGAACACTGAAGCTTTCTTT	CASSYYLVLNTEAFF
TRBV27	-	TRBJ1-5	-	TGTGCCAGCAGTTCAACTTCAGGGACTATTAGGGGCAATCAGCCCCAGCATTTT	CASSSTSGTIRGNQPQHF
TRBV13	TRBD1	TRBJ1-6	-	TGTGCCAGCAGCTTAGCGGACAGGGGTTCACCCCTCCACTTT	CASSLADRGSPLHF
TRBV6-5	-	TRBJ1-6	-	TGTGCCAGCAGATACGGGACGCTGGCTAATTCACCCCTCCACTTT	CASRYGTLANSPLHF
TRBV11-2	-	TRBJ2-1	-	TGTGCCAGCAGTCTGGCGGCGTTAGCGAGGGTTGGCTCCTACAATGAGCAGTTCTTC	CASSLAALARVGSYNEQFF